Given below is one TCR beta chain in context. The germline V gene encodes CDR1 MNHEY and CDR2 SMNVEV (reference sequence). The J segment lost 5 bases and the V segment lost 2 bases, leaving 5 bases of the junction unmatched. CDR3 size: 16 residues. TCRdb's table, derived via immunoSEQ multiplex PCR, lists solely in-frame clones and lacks some. The sample lists tens of thousands of clones, roughly nine tenths occurring once. These data come from a study of T cell changes during pregnancy in multiple sclerosis. The chain joins TRBV27 to TRBJ2-6, with 8 bases identical to TRBD1. The receptor was isolated from a female donor with multiple sclerosis, enrolled in a pregnancy study. The starting material was CD4+ T cells from peripheral blood mononuclear cells, obtained in the first trimester of pregnancy. This chain's CDR3 is CASSLTGGQRANVLTF. The DNA for the CDR3 is TGTGCCAGCAGTTTAACAGGGGGGCAAAGGGCCAACGTCCTGACTTTC.